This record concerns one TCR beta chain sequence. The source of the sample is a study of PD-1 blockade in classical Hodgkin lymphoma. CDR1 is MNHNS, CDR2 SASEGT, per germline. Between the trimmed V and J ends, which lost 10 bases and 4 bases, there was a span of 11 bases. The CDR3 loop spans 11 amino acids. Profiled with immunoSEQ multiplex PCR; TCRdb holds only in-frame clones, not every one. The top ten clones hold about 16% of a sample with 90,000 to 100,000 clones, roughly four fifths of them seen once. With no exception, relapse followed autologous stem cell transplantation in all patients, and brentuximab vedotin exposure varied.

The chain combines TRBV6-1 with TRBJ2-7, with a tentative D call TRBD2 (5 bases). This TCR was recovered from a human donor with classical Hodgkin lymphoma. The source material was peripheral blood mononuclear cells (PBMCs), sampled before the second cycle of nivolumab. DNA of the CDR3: TGTGCCACCACACTAGGGTACGAGCAGTACTTC. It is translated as CATTLGYEQYF.